One T cell receptor (beta chain) is described in this entry. The antigen is not known. This sample was taken from a study of OX40 agonist ivuxolimab in advanced cancers. In the study overall: Ivuxolimab was administered intravenously to patients at 0.01 to 10 mg/kg every 2 weeks. Study observations and caveats: At 0.1 to 3.0 mg/kg and by week 6, clonal expansion occurred in CD4+ and CD8+ blood T cells. More expanded clones were found, on average, in CD8+ than in CD4+ T cells.

Sequencing used immunoSEQ multiplex PCR; TCRdb keeps in-frame clones, though not all of them. This repertoire shows some 150,000 clones, approximately 90% found once; its top ten account for approximately 1%. Germline CDR1 and CDR2: SEHNR and FQNEAQ (reference sequence). This CDR3 region has 14 residues. The origin of this receptor is an adult with an advanced solid tumor such as melanoma, head and neck, liver or kidney cancer. This rearrangement joins TRBV7-9 to TRBJ2-5; possibly TRBD1 or TRBD2 for D (5 bases each). The J call may be in error: the DNA end matches TRBJ2-7 better. The starting material was CD4+ or CD8+ T cells sorted from blood, obtained in a trial of the OX40 agonist ivuxolimab. The CDR3 is CASSLVGRFYEQYF. Here the CDR3 DNA reads TGTGCCAGCAGCTTAGTGGGACGGTTCTACGAGCAGTACTTC.